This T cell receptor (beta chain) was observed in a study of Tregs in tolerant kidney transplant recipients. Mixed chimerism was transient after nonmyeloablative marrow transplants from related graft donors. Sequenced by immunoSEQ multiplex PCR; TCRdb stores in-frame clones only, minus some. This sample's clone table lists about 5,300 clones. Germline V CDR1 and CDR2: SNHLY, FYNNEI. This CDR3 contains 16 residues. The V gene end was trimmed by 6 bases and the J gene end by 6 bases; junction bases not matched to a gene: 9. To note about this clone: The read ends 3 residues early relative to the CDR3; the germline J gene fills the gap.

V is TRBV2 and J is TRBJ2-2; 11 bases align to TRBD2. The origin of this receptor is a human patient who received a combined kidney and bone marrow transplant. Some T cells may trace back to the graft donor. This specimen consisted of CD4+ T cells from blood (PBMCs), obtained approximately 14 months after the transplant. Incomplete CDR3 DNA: TGTGCCAGCAGACGTTTACCGGGACTAGCGGCCGGGGAG. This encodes CASRRLPGLAAGE. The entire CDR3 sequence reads CASRRLPGLAAGELFF.